The rows below give T cell receptor beta chains drawn from one sample of a study of cytomegalovirus exposure and HLA in healthy donors. Assay: immunoSEQ multiplex PCR; the TCRdb copy retains only in-frame clones and omits some. This sample yields about 160,000 clones, of which about 80% are seen a single time; approximately 4.8% belongs to the top ten. The sequenced material came from PBMCs. These receptors all come from a man aged 25 to 40 in good health and CMV-seronegative. The CDR3 runs from the conserved cysteine through the conserved F or W. D genes are given only for firm matches. Size is stated for part of the rows, as once, few or many counts, or as a class when the clone is expanded.

D	length	V	size	J	CDR3	DNA
TRBD2	16	TRBV25-1	.	TRBJ2-2	CASSEYGGGATGELFF	TGTGCCAGCAGTGAATATGGCGGGGGGGCCACCGGGGAGCTGTTTTTT
TRBD1	14	TRBV7-9	once	TRBJ1-2	CASSPVDREFGYTF	TGTGCCAGCAGTCCCGTCGACAGGGAATTTGGCTACACCTTC
.	15	TRBV5-4	.	TRBJ2-5	CASSLVETVDETQYF	TGTGCCAGCAGCTTGGTGGAGACAGTCGACGAGACCCAGTACTTC
.	13	TRBV6-1	once	TRBJ1-1	CASSQGWNTEAFF	TGTGCCAGCAGTCAGGGGTGGAACACTGAAGCTTTCTTT
TRBD2	15	TRBV7-2	.	TRBJ2-5	CASSSQAGYQETQYF	TGTGCCAGCAGCTCACAAGCGGGGTACCAAGAGACCCAGTACTTC
.	14	TRBV28	.	TRBJ1-1	CASSLSREATEAFF	TGTGCCAGCAGTTTGAGTCGGGAGGCGACTGAAGCTTTCTTT
.	13	TRBV6-5	.	TRBJ1-1	CASRGGDSTEAFF	TGTGCCAGCAGGGGAGGGGATAGCACTGAAGCTTTCTTT
TRBD2	13	TRBV5-1	once	TRBJ2-6	CASSLGGGYVLTF	TGCGCCAGCAGCTTGGGCGGGGGGTACGTCCTGACTTTC
.	13	TRBV28	once	TRBJ1-2	CASSSPGRSGYTF	TGTGCCAGCAGTTCCCCCGGGAGGAGCGGCTACACCTTC
TRBD2	16	TRBV4-3	.	TRBJ2-7	CASSQEGSGGRYEQYF	TGCGCCAGCAGCCAAGAGGGTTCGGGGGGAAGGTACGAGCAGTACTTC
TRBD1	16	TRBV5-6	.	TRBJ2-3	CASSLVGQAYRDTQYF	TGTGCCAGCAGCTTGGTGGGACAGGCCTACAGAGATACGCAGTATTTT
TRBD2	15	TRBV5-1	.	TRBJ2-5	CASSPGLAGQETQYF	TGCGCCAGCAGCCCCGGACTAGCGGGGCAAGAGACCCAGTACTTC
TRBD1	12	TRBV19	.	TRBJ1-1	CASSWTGSEAFF	TGTGCCAGTAGTTGGACAGGGTCGGAAGCTTTCTTT